The 5 T cell receptor beta chains below were found in one sample sequenced in a study of T cell responses to AZD1222 COVID-19 vaccine (dated by TCRdb to about 2021). The time point tag for this specimen amounts to: about 28 days (+/-7) after the second vaccine dose. The library was made by the immunoSEQ multiplex PCR assay. Not all clones reach the TCRdb copy of this immuneACCESS table, which keeps in-frame sequences only. Checked studies attribute under half of the gap to unresolved V genes and leave the rest unexplained. The sample includes under 100,000 clones, with over 85% observed a single time. The ten largest clones capture approximately 5% of the sample. The sample here was peripheral blood, taken 28 days after the second AZD1222 dose. The receptor source for this set is an adult who received the AZD1222 COVID-19 vaccine.

This clone came up once. CDR3 nucleotide sequence: TGTGCCAGCAGCTTGGGAGAGTCCTACGAGCAGTACTTC. It yields the protein CASSLGESYEQYF. The V gene is TRBV11-3, the J gene TRBJ2-7; D is possibly TRBD2 (5 bases). Germline V gene sequence: CDR1 SGHNT, CDR2 YENEEA. V lost 3 bases to trimming and J lost 1 base, with 7 bases between them. This CDR3 has 13 residues.

The chain couples TRBV6-5 to TRBJ2-7; 12 bases line up with TRBD2. CDR3 length: 15 residues. V shed 6 bases, J shed 4 bases, and the junction held 7 bases outside the gene matches. Per germline, CDR1 MNHEY and CDR2 SVGAGI. The CDR3 DNA is TGTGCCAGCAGCTTCACTAGCGGGGGGTTGTACGAGCAGTACTTC. It yields the protein CASSFTSGGLYEQYF.

The J gene is TRBJ2-5, the V gene TRBV19; D may be TRBD2 (6 bases). Germline V lookup: CDR1 LNHDA, CDR2 SQIVND (reference sequence). The CDR3 runs 15 residues. Trimming took off 1 base at V and 1 base at J, with 10 bases between the two ends. The CDR3 nucleotides are TGTGCCAGTAGTATAGTTACTAGCTCCCAAGAGACCCAGTACTTC. Residues: CASSIVTSSQETQYF.

The rearrangement links TRBV4-2 to TRBJ1-6; 7 bases line up with TRBD1. V shed 4 bases and J 6 bases; nucleotides not matched to a gene: 9. The germline gives CDR1 LGHNA, CDR2 YNFKEQ. The CDR3 runs to 16 residues. In DNA, the CDR3 is TGTGCCAGCAGCCCCCTCGGACAGGAGCTTAATTCACCCCTCCACTTT. Its protein product is CASSPLGQELNSPLHF.

This chain uses TRBV5-1 with TRBJ1-6; D may be TRBD1 (6 bases). The V end was cut by 4 bases, the J end by 10 bases, with 15 bases between. The CDR3 covers 14 residues. The germline CDR1 and CDR2 sequences are SGHRS and YFSETQ. The CDR3 loop reads CASSPGGGQSPLHF. CDR3 sequence (DNA): TGCGCCAGCAGCCCCGGGGGGGGGCAATCACCCCTCCACTTT.